This entry is about one T cell receptor beta chain. This record comes from a study of cytomegalovirus exposure and HLA in healthy donors. Using immunoSEQ multiplex PCR, the repertoire was profiled, and TCRdb retains in-frame clones only, with some absent. The table shows about 270,000 clones, with approximately 86% occurring only once. The CDR3 totals 15 residues. The germline CDR1 and CDR2 sequences are GTSNPN and SVGIG (reference sequence). Trimming cost V 3 bases and J 5 bases; bases outside gene matches: 10. The donors were members of the validation cohort comprising over 100 subjects, separate from the roughly 700-subject first cohort.

The source material was PBMCs. The rearrangement joins TRBV30 to TRBJ2-7, with 10 positions matching TRBD2. The receptor comes from a woman aged 18-29 years in good health and CMV-seronegative. CDR3 coding DNA: TGTGCCTGGAGCATAGGGCTAGCGGGAGTGGACGAGCAGTACTTC. It encodes CAWSIGLAGVDEQYF.